This T cell receptor (beta chain) derives from a study of shared clonotypes between healthy human individuals. Sequenced by immunoSEQ multiplex PCR; TCRdb stores in-frame clones only, minus some. The repertoire includes more than 2,000,000 clones, over 85% of them detected once, and 0.11% to 0.15% sits in the top ten. Germline CDR1 and CDR2: SGHDT and YYEEEE. V lost 5 bases and J 0 bases, leaving 18 bases between the germline ends. The CDR3 has 16 amino acids. Input material: naive CD4+ T cells sorted from blood. Subset denoted: CD45RA+ positively selected. The rearrangement links TRBV5-6 to TRBJ2-7; D is tentatively TRBD1 or TRBD2 (5 bases each). This sequence was found in a man between 18 and 29 years old in good health. CDR3 region: CASSFPQPGSSYEQYF. CDR3 nucleotides: TGTGCCAGCAGTTTTCCCCAACCAGGGAGCTCCTACGAGCAGTACTTC.